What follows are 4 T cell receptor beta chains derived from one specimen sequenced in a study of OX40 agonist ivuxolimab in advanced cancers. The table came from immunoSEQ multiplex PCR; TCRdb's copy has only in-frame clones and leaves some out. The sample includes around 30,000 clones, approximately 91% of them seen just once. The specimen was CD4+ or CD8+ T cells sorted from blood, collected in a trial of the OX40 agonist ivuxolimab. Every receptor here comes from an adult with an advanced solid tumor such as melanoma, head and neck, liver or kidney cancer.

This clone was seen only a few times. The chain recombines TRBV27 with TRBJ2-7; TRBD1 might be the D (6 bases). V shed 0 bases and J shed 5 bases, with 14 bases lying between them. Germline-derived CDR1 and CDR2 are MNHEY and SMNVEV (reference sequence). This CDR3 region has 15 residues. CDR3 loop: CASSLSPTGGHEQYF. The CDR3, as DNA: TGTGCCAGCAGTTTATCCCCGACAGGTGGGCACGAGCAGTACTTC.

The CDR3 sequence is CASSPPRDNLDQPQHF. The DNA for the CDR3 is TGTGCCAGCAGCCCCCCGAGGGACAACCTAGATCAGCCCCAGCATTTT. This chain uses TRBV28 with TRBJ1-5, with D possibly TRBD1 on 6 matching bases. Trimming cost V 6 bases and J 5 bases, with 20 bases left between them. In germline, CDR1 is MDHEN, CDR2 SYDVKM. The CDR3 length is 16 residues.

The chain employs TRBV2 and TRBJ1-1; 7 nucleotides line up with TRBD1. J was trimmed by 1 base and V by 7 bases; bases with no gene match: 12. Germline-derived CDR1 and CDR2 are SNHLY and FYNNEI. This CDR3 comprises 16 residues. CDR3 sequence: CASTPRDWTGNTEAFF. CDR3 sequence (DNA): TGTGCCAGCACCCCCCGGGACTGGACAGGGAACACTGAAGCTTTCTTT.

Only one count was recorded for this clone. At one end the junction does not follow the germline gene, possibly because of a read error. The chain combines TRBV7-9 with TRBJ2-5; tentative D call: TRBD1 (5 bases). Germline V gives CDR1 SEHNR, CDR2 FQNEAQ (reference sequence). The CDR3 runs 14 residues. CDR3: CVSSFAGLAETQYF. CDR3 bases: TGTGTCAGCAGCTTTGCAGGGCTTGCGGAGACCCAGTACTTC. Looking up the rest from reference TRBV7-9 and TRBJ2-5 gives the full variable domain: DTGVSQNPRHKITKRGQNVTFRCDPISEHNRLYWYRQTLGQGPEFLTYFQNEAQLEKSRLLSDRFSAERPKGSFSTLEIQRTEQGDSAMYLCVSSFAGLAETQYFGPGTRLLVL.